These 5 T cell receptor beta chains came from one sample sequenced in a study of blood T cell repertoires in COVID-19. TCRdb's table, derived via immunoSEQ multiplex PCR, lists solely in-frame clones and lacks some. The table has over 130,000 clones, over 80% seen once. The material sequenced was peripheral blood. The receptors stem from an elderly woman with acute or convalescent COVID-19.

This clone was seen just once. The CDR3 reads CASRQTGFEYGYTF. The CDR3 DNA follows: TGCGCCAGCAGACAAACAGGGTTCGAGTATGGCTACACCTTC. The gene calls are TRBV5-1 and TRBJ1-2; tentative D call: TRBD1 (6 bases). The germline CDR1 and CDR2 sequences are SGHRS and YFSETQ. The V gene lost 5 bases and the J gene lost 5 bases, with 16 bases spanning the gap. The CDR3 length is 14 residues.

The chain employs TRBV15 and TRBJ2-1; D is unclear. This CDR3 has 15 amino acids. CDR1 and CDR2 (germline): LNHNV, YYDKDF (reference sequence). The V and J ends lost 3 bases and 5 bases respectively, with 14 bases between them. CDR3 amino acids: CATSRFIGTNNEQFF. As DNA, the CDR3 is TGTGCCACCAGCAGGTTCATAGGAACTAACAATGAGCAGTTCTTC. The complete variable domain, with remaining parts taken from reference TRBV15 and TRBJ2-1, reads DAMVIQNPRYQVTQFGKPVTLSCSQTLNHNVMYWYQQKSSQAPKLLFHYYDKDFNNEADTPDNFQSRRPNTSFCFLDIRSPGLGDTAMYLCATSRFIGTNNEQFFGPGTRLTVL.

The chain carries TRBV28 and TRBJ2-7; the D gene is possibly TRBD2 (6 bases). The CDR3 spans 15 residues. With 2 bases removed from V and 7 bases from J, the gap between germline ends came to 18 bases. In germline, CDR1 is MDHEN, CDR2 SYDVKM. The CDR3 DNA is TGTGCCAGCAGTTTACCGGGTCCCACGGCGGGGGAGCAGTACTTC. Its protein product is CASSLPGPTAGEQYF.

The chain combines TRBV4-3 with TRBJ2-7; D is possibly TRBD1 (5 bases). The V gene lost 0 bases and the J gene lost 3 bases, with 9 bases spanning the gap. CDR3 length equals 14 residues. The germline gives CDR1 LGHNA, CDR2 YSLEER. CDR3 residues: CASSQDRQSYEQYF. DNA of the CDR3: TGCGCCAGCAGCCAAGATCGACAGAGCTACGAGCAGTACTTC.

This chain uses TRBV2 with TRBJ1-2; 9 bases line up with TRBD1. This CDR3 is 15 amino acids long. The V gene's germline CDR1 is SNHLY and CDR2 FYNNEI. Losses at the gene ends were 4 bases for V and 3 bases for J; bases not matched to a gene: 6. CDR3 nucleotides: TGTGCCAGCAGTGGTCGAACAGGGGGCCACTATGGCTACACCTTC. It encodes CASSGRTGGHYGYTF.